The source of this T cell receptor (beta chain) is a study of T cell changes during pregnancy in multiple sclerosis. Here immunoSEQ multiplex PCR was the method, and the copy in TCRdb shows in-frame clones only, minus some. This sample has fewer than 35,000 clones; about nine tenths occur once, and the top ten carry 4.3%. V lost 2 bases, J lost 5 bases, and 12 bases stayed unmatched. The CDR3 contains 17 residues. Germline CDR1 SEHNR, CDR2 FQNEAQ (reference sequence). Material: CD8+ T cells from peripheral blood mononuclear cells, obtained in the second trimester of pregnancy. The clonotype originates from a female donor with multiple sclerosis, enrolled in a pregnancy study. The chain uses TRBV7-9 and TRBJ2-3, with 8 bases aligning to TRBD2. In nucleotides, the CDR3 is TGTGCCAGCAGCTTAAGTGGACTAGCTTCTTCCTTAGATACGCAGTATTTT. Its protein product is CASSLSGLASSLDTQYF.